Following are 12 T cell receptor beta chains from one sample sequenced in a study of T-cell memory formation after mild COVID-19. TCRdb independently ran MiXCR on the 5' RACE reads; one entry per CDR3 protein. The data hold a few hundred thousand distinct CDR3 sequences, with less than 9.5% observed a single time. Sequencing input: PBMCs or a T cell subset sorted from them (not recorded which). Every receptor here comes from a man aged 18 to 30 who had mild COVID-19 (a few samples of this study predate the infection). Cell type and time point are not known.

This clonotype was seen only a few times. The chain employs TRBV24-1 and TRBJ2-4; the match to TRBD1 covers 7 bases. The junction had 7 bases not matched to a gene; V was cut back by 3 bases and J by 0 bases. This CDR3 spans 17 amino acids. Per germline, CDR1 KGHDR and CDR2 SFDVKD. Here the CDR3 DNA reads TGTGCCACCAGTGATGAAGACAGGGCGCTAGCCAAAAACATTCAGTACTTC. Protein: CATSDEDRALAKNIQYF.

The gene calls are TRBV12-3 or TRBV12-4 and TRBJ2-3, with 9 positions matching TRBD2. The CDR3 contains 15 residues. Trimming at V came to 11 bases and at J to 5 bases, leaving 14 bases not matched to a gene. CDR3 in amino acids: CAQTRWASGEDTQYF. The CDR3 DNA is TGTGCCCAAACTAGGTGGGCTAGCGGGGAAGATACGCAGTATTTT.

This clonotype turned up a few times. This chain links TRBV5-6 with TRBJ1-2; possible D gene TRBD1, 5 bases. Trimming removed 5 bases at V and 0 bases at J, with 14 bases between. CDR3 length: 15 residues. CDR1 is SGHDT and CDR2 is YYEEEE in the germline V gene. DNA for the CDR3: TGTGCCAGCAGGCCTCGGGGGGAGGCTAACTATGGCTACACCTTC. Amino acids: CASRPRGEANYGYTF.

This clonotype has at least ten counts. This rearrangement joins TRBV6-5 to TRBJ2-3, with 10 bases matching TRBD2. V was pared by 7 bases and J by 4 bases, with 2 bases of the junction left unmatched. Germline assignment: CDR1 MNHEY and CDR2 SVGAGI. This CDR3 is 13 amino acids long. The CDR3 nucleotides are TGTGCCAGCACCACTAGCGGGGCAGATACGCAGTATTTT. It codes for CASTTSGADTQYF.

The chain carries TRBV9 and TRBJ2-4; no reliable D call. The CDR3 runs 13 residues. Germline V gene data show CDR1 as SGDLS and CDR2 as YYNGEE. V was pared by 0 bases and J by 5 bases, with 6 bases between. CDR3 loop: CASSVASQNIQYF. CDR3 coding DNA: TGTGCCAGCAGCGTAGCCAGCCAAAACATTCAGTACTTC.

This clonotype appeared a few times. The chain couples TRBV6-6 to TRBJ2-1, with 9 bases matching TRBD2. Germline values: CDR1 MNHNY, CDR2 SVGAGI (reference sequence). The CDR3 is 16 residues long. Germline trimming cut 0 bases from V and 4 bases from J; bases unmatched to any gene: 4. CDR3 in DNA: TGTGCCAGCAGTTACTCGCGGGGGGGCCCATACAATGAGCAGTTCTTC. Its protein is CASSYSRGGPYNEQFF.

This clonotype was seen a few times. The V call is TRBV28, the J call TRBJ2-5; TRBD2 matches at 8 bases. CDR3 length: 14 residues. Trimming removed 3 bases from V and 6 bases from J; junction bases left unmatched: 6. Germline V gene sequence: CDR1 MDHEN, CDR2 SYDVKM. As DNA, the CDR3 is TGTGCCAGCAGTTTGCGCGGGGGGATTCAGACCCAGTACTTC. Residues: CASSLRGGIQTQYF.

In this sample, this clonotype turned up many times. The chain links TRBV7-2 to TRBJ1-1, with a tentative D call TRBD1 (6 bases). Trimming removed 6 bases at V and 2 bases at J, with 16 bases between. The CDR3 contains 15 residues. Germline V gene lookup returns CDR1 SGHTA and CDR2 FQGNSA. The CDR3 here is CASRFRQVTNTEAFF. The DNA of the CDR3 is TGTGCCAGCAGGTTCCGACAGGTAACAAACACTGAAGCTTTCTTT.

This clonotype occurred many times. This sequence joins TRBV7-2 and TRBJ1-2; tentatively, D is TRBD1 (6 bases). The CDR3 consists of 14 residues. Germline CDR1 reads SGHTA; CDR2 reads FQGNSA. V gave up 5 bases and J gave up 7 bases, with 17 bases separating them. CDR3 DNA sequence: TGTGCCAGCAGCAACGGACAGCGGACTAGTGGCTACACCTTC. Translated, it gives CASSNGQRTSGYTF. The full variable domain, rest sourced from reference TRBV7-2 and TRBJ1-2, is GAGVSQSPSNKVTEKGKDVELRCDPISGHTALYWYRQSLGQGLEFLIYFQGNSAPDKSGLPSDRFSAERTGGSVSTLTIQRTQQEDSAVYLCASSNGQRTSGYTFGSGTRLTVV.

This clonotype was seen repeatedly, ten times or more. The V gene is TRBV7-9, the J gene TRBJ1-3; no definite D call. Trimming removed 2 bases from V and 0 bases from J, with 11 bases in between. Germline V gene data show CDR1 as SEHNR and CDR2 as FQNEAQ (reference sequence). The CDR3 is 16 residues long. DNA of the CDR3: TGTGCCAGCAGCTTACGCCACAAGGACTCTGGAAACACCATATATTTT. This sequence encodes CASSLRHKDSGNTIYF.

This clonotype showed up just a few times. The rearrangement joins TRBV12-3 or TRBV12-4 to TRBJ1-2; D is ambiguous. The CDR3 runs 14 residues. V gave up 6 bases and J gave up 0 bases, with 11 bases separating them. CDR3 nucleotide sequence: TGTGCCAGCAGCCGAGCGCCACCTAACTATGGCTACACCTTC. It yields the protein CASSRAPPNYGYTF.

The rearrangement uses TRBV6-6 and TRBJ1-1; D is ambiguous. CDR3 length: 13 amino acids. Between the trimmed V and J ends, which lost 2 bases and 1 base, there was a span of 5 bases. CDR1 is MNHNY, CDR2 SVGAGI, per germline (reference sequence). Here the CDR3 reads CASSYPENTEAFF. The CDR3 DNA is TGTGCCAGCAGTTACCCAGAGAACACTGAAGCTTTCTTT.